This passage covers 24 T cell receptor beta chains from one sample sequenced in a study of prognosis after radiotherapy for stage I lung cancer (dated by TCRdb to the early 2020s). TCRdb lists the instrument as Illumina HiSeq 3000. Two rounds of multiplex PCR were performed to amplify the TCR beta CDR3 region from genomic DNA. In the first PCR round, primers specific to each TRBV and TRBJ gene were used, and the primer sequences were filed in Chinese patent CN105087789A. The public sequencing data were trimmed at Q25 with fastp and processed into clonotypes with MiXCR by TCRdb, which kept only in-frame beta chains. Rows with one shared CDR3 protein collapse into an entry with the most common genes and DNA. A total of fewer than 35,000 distinct CDR3 sequences appear in this sample, around 48% of them only once. The top ten clonotypes cover 16% of the sample. Sequencing was performed on PBMCs, taken before or after stereotactic body radiation therapy (not recorded which). The origin of the receptors is a donor of 50 years or more with non-small cell lung cancer.

This clonotype was picked up many times. V usage is TRBV4-1 and J usage is TRBJ1-1; D remains ambiguous. This CDR3 spans 14 amino acids. Trimming stripped 1 base from V and 7 bases from J, with 13 bases between. Germline-derived CDR1 and CDR2 are MGHRA and YSYEKL. The CDR3 sequence is CASSQVLSHIEAFF. The CDR3 region has the DNA TGCGCCAGCAGCCAAGTTCTGTCACACATTGAAGCTTTCTTT.

This clonotype was counted ten times or more. The V gene is TRBV2, the J gene TRBJ2-2; D remains ambiguous. Trimming took off 4 bases at V and 2 bases at J, with 11 bases between the two ends. The CDR3 contains 15 residues. Germline CDR1 is SNHLY and CDR2 is FYNNEI. CDR3 sequence reads: CASSVAQTNTGELFF. The CDR3 bases are TGTGCCAGCAGTGTGGCCCAGACCAACACCGGGGAGCTGTTTTTT.

A note on this clonotype: A far bigger clonotype differs at one base, so this is likely a read error. The chain carries TRBV6-5 and TRBJ2-6; tentatively, D is TRBD2 (6 bases). Per the germline V gene, CDR1 is MNHEY and CDR2 is SVGAGI. Between the trimmed V and J ends, which lost 8 bases and 4 bases, there was a span of 18 bases. This CDR3 has 16 residues. CDR3 sequence: CASAHLRGTGANVLTF. The CDR3 bases are TGTGCCAGCGCCCACCTCCGGGGGACCGGGGCCAACGTCCTGACTTTC.

This clonotype was seen many times. The chain links TRBV12-3 or TRBV12-4 to TRBJ2-3; the D gene is possibly TRBD2 (6 bases). V was trimmed by 5 bases and J by 2 bases, leaving 14 bases between them. CDR3 size: 15 residues. In DNA, the CDR3 is TGTGCCAGCAGTCTCACTAGCCGGGACACAGATACGCAGTATTTT. It encodes CASSLTSRDTDTQYF.

This clonotype was recorded many times. This may stem from a read error, because a much larger clone lies one nucleotide away. The chain is built from TRBV11-3 and TRBJ2-1; tentatively, D is TRBD2 (6 bases). Germline CDR1 SGHNT, CDR2 YENEEA. The CDR3 contains 16 residues. The CDR3 DNA reads TGTACCAGCAGCTTAGGTGCGGGGTATTTGACCAATGAGCAGTTCTTC. The encoded protein is CTSSLGAGYLTNEQFF.

As regards this clonotype: Just one base apart from a much larger clone, this may be a read error. The chain recombines TRBV28 with TRBJ2-3; TRBD2 aligns across 7 bases. Germline trimming cut 8 bases from V and 8 bases from J; bases unmatched to any gene: 7. The CDR3 sequence is 12 residues long. Germline lookup yields CDR1 MDHEN and CDR2 SYDVKM. The DNA for the CDR3 is TGTGCCAGCGGGGAGGGTCACCTTACGCAGTATTTT. As protein: CASGEGHLTQYF.

This clonotype was seen ten or more times. The V gene is TRBV7-8, the J gene TRBJ2-6; the D gene could be TRBD1 or TRBD2 (6 bases each). The CDR3 consists of 15 residues. Germline lookup yields CDR1 SGHVS and CDR2 FQNEAQ. Deletions cut 5 bases from V and 2 bases from J, with 10 bases between. The CDR3: CASSQEGAGANVLTF. CDR3 DNA: TGTGCCAGCAGCCAGGAGGGGGCTGGGGCCAACGTCCTGACTTTC.

The genes are TRBV6-4 and TRBJ2-1; possible D gene TRBD2, 6 bases. Trimming took off 3 bases at V and 7 bases at J, with 16 bases between the two ends. Germline V lookup: CDR1 MRHNA, CDR2 SNTAGT. The CDR3 is 15 amino acids. As DNA, the CDR3 is TGTGCCAGCAGTGAGGCAGTATGTGGGGGGAATGAGCAGTTCTTC. It codes for CASSEAVCGGNEQFF.

The CDR3 nucleotides read TGTGCCAGCAGTGCAGACAATCAGCCCCAGCATTTT. Its protein product is CASSADNQPQHF. The chain uses TRBV2 and TRBJ1-5; D ambiguous. This CDR3 has 12 residues. In germline, CDR1 is SNHLY, CDR2 FYNNEI. Trimming pared 4 bases from V and 3 bases from J, leaving 4 bases between. The full variable domain, its missing parts supplied by reference TRBV2 and TRBJ1-5, is EPEVTQTPSHQVTQMGQEVILRCVPISNHLYFYWYRQILGQKVEFLVSFYNNEISEKSEIFDDQFSVERPDGSNFTLKIRSTKLEDSAMYFCASSADNQPQHFGDGTRLSIL.

In this sample, this clonotype turned up many times. The chain employs TRBV14 and TRBJ2-3; a possible D gene is TRBD2 (6 bases). V lost 7 bases to trimming and J lost 5 bases, with 13 bases between them. The length of the CDR3 is 13 residues. From germline, CDR1 is SGHDN and CDR2 FVKESK. The CDR3 bases are TGTGCCAGCAATTCACCGGAGGGAGATACGCAGTATTTT. Translation: CASNSPEGDTQYF.

This clonotype was observed many times. A clone one base away is much larger, so this may be a read error. The V and J genes are TRBV6-5 and TRBJ1-1, with D possibly being TRBD1 (5 bases). The germline gives CDR1 MNHEY, CDR2 SVGAGI. The CDR3 covers 15 residues. CDR3 coding DNA: TGTGCCAGCAGTCACTCTATGGGGCGGTCCAATGAAGCTTTCTTT. Protein product: CASSHSMGRSNEAFF.

This clonotype was detected ten times or more. The chain carries TRBV6-1 and TRBJ2-3; D is unresolved. V dropped 8 bases and J dropped 4 bases, with 28 bases sitting between them. Per germline, CDR1 MNHNS and CDR2 SASEGT. The CDR3 length is 18 residues. CDR3 DNA sequence: TGTGCCAGCCCCGGGCAGTGGACCGCCCCCTATCGGCCAGATACGCAGTATTTT. It yields the protein CASPGQWTAPYRPDTQYF.

This clonotype was observed many times. The chain recombines TRBV24-1 with TRBJ1-1, with D perhaps TRBD1 (5 bases). Trimming took off 7 bases at V and 4 bases at J, with 12 bases between the two ends. There are 13 residues in the CDR3. Germline V gene data show CDR1 as KGHDR and CDR2 as SFDVKD. Here the CDR3 DNA reads TGTGCCACCAGCAACCGGGGGGTCACTGAAGCTTTCTTT. It encodes CATSNRGVTEAFF.

In this sample, this clonotype turned up many times. The rearrangement uses TRBV28 and TRBJ2-7; D gene ambiguous. The germline CDR1 and CDR2 sequences are MDHEN and SYDVKM. This CDR3 has 15 residues. Trimming took 3 bases from V and 0 from J, leaving 12 bases between them. The CDR3 sequence is CASSFPRDASYEQYF. The CDR3 DNA follows: TGTGCCAGCAGTTTCCCCCGAGACGCCTCCTACGAGCAGTACTTC.

This clonotype was seen many times. The gene calls are TRBV7-2 and TRBJ2-5, with 8 nucleotides matching TRBD2. CDR1 and CDR2 (germline): SGHTA, FQGNSA. CDR3 length equals 15 residues. V lost 2 bases to trimming and J lost 5 bases; unmatched junction nucleotides: 7. CDR3 loop: CASSLSGGAGETQYF. As DNA, the CDR3 is TGTGCCAGCAGCTTATCGGGGGGGGCAGGGGAGACCCAGTACTTC.

This clonotype appeared a few times. Only one base separates this from a far larger clonotype, so it likely reflects a read error. The chain uses TRBV6-2 or TRBV6-3 and TRBJ1-2; 7 bases fit TRBD1. This CDR3 spans 14 amino acids. J gave up 3 bases and V 7 bases, and 8 bases lay outside the gene matches. Germline CDR1 MNHEY, CDR2 SVGEGT. CDR3 DNA sequence: TGTGCCAGCATGGCCCCAGGGGGGGACTATGGCTACACCTTC. Translating it yields CASMAPGGDYGYTF.

Details on this clonotype: A much larger clone differs from this one at a single base, so this may be a read error. This rearrangement joins TRBV10-3 to TRBJ2-1, with TRBD1 identical over 9 bases. V shed 10 bases, J shed 9 bases, and the junction held 16 bases outside the gene matches. The CDR3 has 15 amino acids. Per germline, CDR1 ENHRY and CDR2 SYGVKD. CDR3 in DNA: TGTGCCACCCGAAGCCCGGGACAGGGTAGAGTTGAGCAGTTCTTC. This translates into CATRSPGQGRVEQFF.

CDR3 loop: CASSPEEATYEQYF. CDR3 coding DNA: TGTGCCAGCAGTCCCGAGGAGGCTACCTACGAGCAGTACTTC. This chain uses TRBV12-3 or TRBV12-4 with TRBJ2-7; D possibly corresponds to TRBD2 (5 bases). V was clipped by 5 bases and J by 2 bases, with 13 bases between them. This CDR3 is built from 14 residues.

There are many counts of this clonotype. V usage is TRBV28 and J usage is TRBJ2-5, with 13 bases that match TRBD2. V trimming: 5 bases; J trimming: 7 bases; junction bases outside the gene matches: 7. Germline V gives CDR1 MDHEN, CDR2 SYDVKM. CDR3 length: 15 amino acids. CDR3: CASSPGLAGPMTQYF. The CDR3 region has the DNA TGTGCCAGCAGTCCGGGACTAGCGGGGCCAATGACCCAGTACTTC.

This clonotype was recorded at least ten times. The junction does not match germline at one end; this may be a read error. V gene TRBV6-1 combines with J gene TRBJ2-1, with D perhaps assigned TRBD1 or TRBD2 (5 bases each). This CDR3 contains 16 residues. Germline lookup yields CDR1 MNHNS and CDR2 SASEGT. Here the CDR3 reads CASSEGWLAARGEQFF. Written as DNA, the CDR3 is TGTGCCAGTAGTGAGGGGTGGCTAGCTGCTAGAGGTGAGCAGTTCTTC.

This clonotype was counted at least ten times. The chain has TRBV28 and TRBJ2-2; no clear D gene. The length of the CDR3 is 15 residues. V lost 5 bases and J lost 1, with 11 bases in between. Germline V lookup: CDR1 MDHEN, CDR2 SYDVKM. CDR3 nucleotide sequence: TGTGCCAGCAGTCTAGAACGGTGGAACACCGGGGAGCTGTTTTTT. Its protein is CASSLERWNTGELFF. Filled out from reference TRBV28 and TRBJ2-2, the complete variable domain reads DVKVTQSSRYLVKRTGEKVFLECVQDMDHENMFWYRQDPGLGLRLIYFSYDVKMKEKGDIPEGYSVSREKKERFSLILESASTNQTSMYLCASSLERWNTGELFFGEGSRLTVL.

The sample holds many counts of this clonotype. The V and J genes are TRBV2 and TRBJ2-3; the match to TRBD2 covers 13 bases. The germline V gene has CDR1 SNHLY and CDR2 FYNNEI. This CDR3 comprises 16 residues. Trimming removed 7 bases from V and 3 bases from J; junction bases left unmatched: 7. The chain's CDR3 is CASTRGLAGVTDTQYF. For the CDR3, the DNA is TGTGCCAGCACCAGAGGACTAGCGGGAGTGACAGATACGCAGTATTTT.

In its sample, this clonotype was seen many times. The genes are TRBV5-6 and TRBJ1-5, with a tentative D call TRBD1 (6 bases). The V end was cut by 1 base, the J end by 2 bases, with 10 bases between. The CDR3 runs to 15 residues. Germline V gene lookup returns CDR1 SGHDT and CDR2 YYEEEE. The DNA of the CDR3 is TGTGCCAGCAGCTTGAGGGGGACGGGCAATCAGCCCCAGCATTTT. Protein sequence: CASSLRGTGNQPQHF.

By share of the sample, this clonotype is medium-sized. The chain joins TRBV12-3 or TRBV12-4 to TRBJ2-3, with 11 positions matching TRBD2. V was clipped by 6 bases and J by 7 bases; unmatched bases: 6. The CDR3 is 14 residues long. The CDR3 DNA reads TGTGCCAGCAGAATACTAGCGGGAGTGTATACGCAGTATTTT. Protein: CASRILAGVYTQYF.